Below, 22 T cell receptor beta chains from the same sample are listed, as sequenced in a study of cytomegalovirus exposure and HLA in healthy donors. The PCR was carried out with 60 Vbeta primers and 13 Jbeta primers. Some clones are missing from TCRdb's copy, which holds only in-frame ones; the method was immunoSEQ multiplex PCR. The sample lists around 220,000 clones; roughly 70% were seen once. The sample was PBMCs. These receptors were collected from a woman under 40 in good health and CMV-seronegative.

The rearrangement joins TRBV5-4 to TRBJ2-3; weak D call: TRBD1 (6 bases). Germline CDR1 and CDR2: SGHNT and YYREEE (reference sequence). The germline V and J ends were trimmed by 4 bases and 2 bases, with 17 bases remaining between them. The CDR3 contains 16 residues. The CDR3 sequence is CASSLTGALLTDTQYF. Here the CDR3 DNA reads TGTGCCAGCAGCCTGACAGGCGCCTTACTCACAGATACGCAGTATTTT.

A remark on this clone: Other DNA sequences in this specimen translate into the identical CDR3. The V call is TRBV7-9, the J call TRBJ2-6, with no clear D. Trimming took 3 bases from V and 2 from J, leaving 8 bases between them. The germline CDR1 and CDR2 sequences are SEHNR and FQNEAQ (reference sequence). The CDR3 covers 15 residues. CDR3 bases: TGTGCCAGCAGCTTGCGGTCGACTGGGGCCAACGTCCTGACTTTC. Its protein is CASSLRSTGANVLTF.

The genes are TRBV5-6 and TRBJ2-5, with 7 bases lining up with TRBD2. The V gene end was trimmed by 2 bases and the J gene end by 3 bases; junction bases not matched to a gene: 4. This CDR3 is built from 14 residues. The germline gives CDR1 SGHDT, CDR2 YYEEEE. CDR3 coding DNA: TGTGCCAGCAGCTTTAACGGGGGGAAAGAGACCCAGTACTTC. Residues: CASSFNGGKETQYF. The full variable domain, with the rest looked up from reference TRBV5-6 and TRBJ2-5, is DAGVTQSPTHLIKTRGQQVTLRCSPKSGHDTVSWYQQALGQGPQFIFQYYEEEERQRGNFPDRFSGHQFPNYSSELNVNALLLGDSALYLCASSFNGGKETQYFGPGTRLLVL.

The rearrangement links TRBV7-9 to TRBJ2-1; 7 bases are a match to TRBD2. Looked up from germline, CDR1 is SEHNR and CDR2 is FQNEAQ (reference sequence). There are 15 residues in the CDR3. With V trimmed by 1 base and J by 4 bases, 4 bases remained unmatched. The DNA for the CDR3 is TGTGCCAGCAGCTTAGTGAGCGGGGTATACAATGAGCAGTTCTTC. Translated, it gives CASSLVSGVYNEQFF.

The sample holds one count of this clone. The chain links TRBV14 to TRBJ1-2; tentative D call: TRBD1 (5 bases). This CDR3 region has 14 residues. Trimming left V 4 bases short and J 0 bases short, with 9 bases between. Germline V lookup: CDR1 SGHDN, CDR2 FVKESK. In DNA, the CDR3 is TGTGCCAGCAGCCCCCGGGACTCTAACTATGGCTACACCTTC. It codes for CASSPRDSNYGYTF.

V gene TRBV11-1 combines with J gene TRBJ2-7, with D tentatively TRBD2 (6 bases). The CDR3 contains 13 residues. V gave up 5 bases and J gave up 7 bases, with 15 bases separating them. The germline CDR1 and CDR2 sequences are SGHAT and FQDESV (reference sequence). In nucleotides, the CDR3 is TGTGCCAGCAGCCCCGCGGGGTGGGGAGAGCAGTACTTC. Its protein is CASSPAGWGEQYF.

This chain uses TRBV20-1 with TRBJ2-5, with D unresolved. Germline V lookup: CDR1 DFQATT, CDR2 SNEGSKA (reference sequence). Trimming left V 4 bases short and J 5 bases short, with 8 bases between. This CDR3 has 11 residues. CDR3 bases: TGCAGTGCTATCGGAGAGGAGACCCAGTACTTC. As protein: CSAIGEETQYF.

The chain has TRBV10-3 and TRBJ2-1; 7 bases match TRBD2. This CDR3 region has 14 residues. Germline V gives CDR1 ENHRY, CDR2 SYGVKD. Trimming cost V 4 bases and J 8 bases; bases outside gene matches: 8. The CDR3 loop is CAISAGGGRDEQFF. The CDR3 nucleotides are TGTGCCATCAGTGCCGGGGGAGGGCGGGATGAGCAGTTCTTC.

This clone has just a few counts. This chain joins TRBV5-4 and TRBJ2-2; D might be TRBD1 (6 bases). From germline, CDR1 is SGHNT and CDR2 YYREEE (reference sequence). The CDR3 length is 16 residues. V was clipped by 2 bases and J by 3 bases, with 14 bases between them. The CDR3 is CASSFTGKWHTGELFF. CDR3 bases: TGTGCCAGCAGCTTTACAGGGAAGTGGCACACCGGGGAGCTGTTTTTT. Supplemented by reference TRBV5-4 and TRBJ2-2, the full variable domain reads ETGVTQSPTHLIKTRGQQVTLRCSSQSGHNTVSWYQQALGQGPQFIFQYYREEENGRGNFPPRFSGLQFPNYSSELNVNALELDDSALYLCASSFTGKWHTGELFFGEGSRLTVL.

The gene calls are TRBV27 and TRBJ2-3; D may be TRBD1 (6 bases). Germline CDR1 MNHEY, CDR2 SMNVEV (reference sequence). The CDR3 loop spans 17 amino acids. V was pared by 4 bases and J by 3 bases, with 20 bases between. The CDR3 spells CASSSTQGKLGTDTQYF. The CDR3 DNA is TGTGCCAGCAGTTCAACCCAGGGGAAGCTGGGGACAGATACGCAGTATTTT.

This clone was seen more than once but under ten times. A single base separates this from a much larger clone, so it may be a read error. The chain has TRBV7-9 and TRBJ1-1, with D unresolved. CDR3 length: 13 residues. CDR1 and CDR2 from the germline V gene are SEHNR and FQNEAQ (reference sequence). The CDR3, as DNA: TGTTCCAGCAGCTTAAGCCAGAACACTGAAGCTTTCTTT. It encodes CSSSLSQNTEAFF.

The chain combines TRBV5-4 with TRBJ2-2, with D unresolved. CDR3 length: 18 amino acids. In germline, CDR1 is SGHNT, CDR2 YYREEE (reference sequence). V lost 7 bases and J 0 bases, leaving 22 bases between the germline ends. For the CDR3, the DNA is TGTGCCAGCGTAAGGAGTGGCCGCGGCTCTGCGAACACCGGGGAGCTGTTTTTT. Its translation: CASVRSGRGSANTGELFF.

This chain joins TRBV19 and TRBJ1-1; possibly TRBD1 for D (6 bases). The CDR3 has 14 residues. Germline CDR1 is LNHDA and CDR2 is SQIVND (reference sequence). Trimming removed 6 bases at V and 1 base at J, with 12 bases between. CDR3 sequence reads: CASRPDRQNTEAFF. CDR3 nucleotide sequence: TGTGCCAGTAGGCCGGACAGACAGAACACTGAAGCTTTCTTT.

This sequence joins TRBV11-3 and TRBJ2-1, with 7 bases fitting TRBD2. J was trimmed by 3 bases and V by 4 bases; bases with no gene match: 6. CDR1 is SGHNT, CDR2 YENEEA, per germline. The CDR3 covers 15 residues. The CDR3, as DNA: TGTGCCAGCAGCTCTCGGGGGGACGACTACAATGAGCAGTTCTTC. Its translation is CASSSRGDDYNEQFF.

The CDR3 spells CASSSDREDGYTF. Here the CDR3 DNA reads TGTGCCAGCAGCTCTGACAGGGAAGATGGCTACACCTTC. The rearrangement joins TRBV5-4 to TRBJ1-2; TRBD1 matches at 7 bases. This CDR3 has 13 amino acids. V shed 3 bases and J 6 bases; nucleotides not matched to a gene: 5. CDR1 and CDR2 from the germline V gene are SGHNT and YYREEE (reference sequence). Variable domain in full (rest from reference TRBV5-4 and TRBJ1-2): ETGVTQSPTHLIKTRGQQVTLRCSSQSGHNTVSWYQQALGQGPQFIFQYYREEENGRGNFPPRFSGLQFPNYSSELNVNALELDDSALYLCASSSDREDGYTFGSGTRLTVV.

The chain links TRBV2 to TRBJ1-2; 8 bases align to TRBD1. The CDR3 has 15 amino acids. The V and J ends lost 0 bases and 4 bases, in that order; junction bases with no gene match: 4. CDR1 is SNHLY and CDR2 is FYNNEI in the germline V gene. The DNA of the CDR3 is TGTGCCAGCAGTGAAGCTGGACAGGGACCCTATGGCTACACCTTC. Protein sequence: CASSEAGQGPYGYTF.

The chain uses TRBV5-3 and TRBJ1-1, with D possibly matching TRBD1 (5 bases). TRBV5-3 is recorded as an ORF, its role being uncertain. V was shortened by 1 base and J by 4 bases, with 17 bases between the two germline ends. The CDR3 extends over 16 amino acids. CDR3 bases: TGTGCCAGAAGCTTGAGTGGCGCGTTGGGGGGCACTGAAGCTTTCTTT. Amino acids: CARSLSGALGGTEAFF.

This CDR3 is CASSEVGGPYEQYF. The CDR3 bases are TGTGCCAGCAGTGAAGTCGGGGGTCCCTACGAGCAGTACTTC. The genes are TRBV6-5 and TRBJ2-7; D is perhaps TRBD2 (6 bases). The V and J ends lost 5 bases and 2 bases respectively, with 13 bases between them. Per germline, CDR1 MNHEY and CDR2 SVGAGI. This CDR3 has 14 amino acids.

Worth noting for this clone: A read error may produce the germline difference seen at one junction end. The chain recombines TRBV7-7 with TRBJ2-1; D is possibly TRBD2 (6 bases). The CDR3 is 13 residues long. CDR1 and CDR2 from the germline V gene are SSHAT and FNYEAQ (reference sequence). The CDR3 region has the DNA TGTGCTAGCAGCCGAGGGAGGAAGGATGAGCAGTTCTTC. It codes for CASSRGRKDEQFF. The full variable domain, rest sourced from reference TRBV7-7 and TRBJ2-1, is GAGVSQSPRYKVTKRGQDVTLRCDPISSHATLYWYQQALGQGPEFLTYFNYEAQPDKSGLPSDRFSAERPEGSISTLTIQRTEQRDSAMYRCASSRGRKDEQFFGPGTRLTVL.

The CDR3 DNA reads as TGTGCCTGGAGCCTCGGGAATGGCTACACCTTC. It codes for CAWSLGNGYTF. J is TRBJ1-2 and V is TRBV30; D is unclear. This CDR3 region has 11 residues. V was shortened by 3 bases and J by 6 bases, with 8 bases between the two germline ends. Germline V gene lookup returns CDR1 GTSNPN and CDR2 SVGIG (reference sequence).

The CDR3 sequence: CASSVTSGELGTIYF. CDR3 nucleotides: TGTGCCAGCAGTGTAACGTCAGGGGAACTCGGCACCATATATTTT. The chain carries TRBV2 and TRBJ1-3; D may be TRBD1 (6 bases). The germline V gene has CDR1 SNHLY and CDR2 FYNNEI. This CDR3 is built from 15 residues. V was shortened by 4 bases and J by 9 bases, with 19 bases between the two germline ends. Based on the CDR3 plus reference TRBV2 and TRBJ1-3, the full variable domain is EPEVTQTPSHQVTQMGQEVILRCVPISNHLYFYWYRQILGQKVEFLVSFYNNEISEKSEIFDDQFSVERPDGSNFTLKIRSTKLEDSAMYFCASSVTSGELGTIYFGEGSWLTVV.

The chain joins TRBV18 to TRBJ2-7, with TRBD1 matching over 9 bases. Per germline, CDR1 KGHSH and CDR2 LQKENI. J was trimmed by 3 bases and V by 2 bases; bases with no gene match: 5. This CDR3 region has 15 residues. CDR3 in DNA: TGTGCCAGCTCACCAGCCGGGACAGGGAGCTACGAGCAGTACTTC. Its translation is CASSPAGTGSYEQYF.